What follows are 5 T cell receptor beta chains derived from one specimen sequenced in a study of T-cell reconstitution after alpha-beta-depleted transplantation in children. For TCRbeta, the library was prepared with unique molecular identifiers. MiXCR, applied by TCRdb to the PCR reads, yields one record per CDR3 protein. The sample shows around 700,000 distinct CDR3 sequences, about 12% of them seen only once. Sequenced here: PBMCs, sampled before TCRalphabeta/CD19-depleted stem cell transplant. These receptors were collected from a girl between 2 and 10 years old with congenital amegakaryocytic thrombocytopenia, due to receive a stem cell transplant.

The chain is built from TRBV28 and TRBJ2-1; D is ambiguous. CDR1 is MDHEN and CDR2 is SYDVKM in the germline V gene. The V end lost 7 bases, the J end lost 0 bases, and 13 bases lay between the germline ends. The CDR3 is made up of 15 amino acids. The CDR3 DNA is TGTGCCAGCAACGGCTGGATGAGCTCCTACAATGAGCAGTTCTTC. Its protein product is CASNGWMSSYNEQFF.

There are many counts of this clonotype. This CDR3 reads CASSFLYIAETDTQYF. CDR3 sequence (DNA): TGTGCCAGCAGTTTTCTTTATATAGCGGAGACAGATACGCAGTATTTT. This chain connects TRBV12-3 or TRBV12-4 to TRBJ2-3; weak D call: TRBD2 (6 bases). The CDR3 runs to 16 residues. Trimming removed 3 bases at V and 3 bases at J, with 16 bases between.

This clonotype was detected only a few times. V usage is TRBV5-1 and J usage is TRBJ2-2; D is uncertain. Deletions cut 5 bases from V and 4 bases from J, with 15 bases between. Germline-derived CDR1 and CDR2 are SGHRS and YFSETQ. This CDR3 region has 15 residues. This chain's CDR3 is CASSSDGRSTGELFF. The CDR3 region has the DNA TGCGCCAGCAGTTCCGATGGCCGGAGCACCGGGGAGCTGTTTTTT.

The chain links TRBV7-9 to TRBJ2-1, with D perhaps assigned TRBD1 or TRBD2 (5 bases each). The CDR3 extends over 16 amino acids. V was trimmed by 3 bases and J by 5 bases, leaving 17 bases between them. Germline values: CDR1 SEHNR, CDR2 FQNEAQ (reference sequence). The CDR3 region is CASSFPWDLTNNEQFF. In DNA form, the CDR3 reads TGTGCCAGCAGCTTCCCCTGGGACCTAACAAACAATGAGCAGTTCTTC.

In this sample, this clonotype turned up many times. The chain has TRBV5-1 and TRBJ2-1, with 11 positions matching TRBD2. V lost 4 bases and J lost 1; bases outside the gene matches: 4. Germline CDR1 is SGHRS and CDR2 is YFSETQ. This CDR3 comprises 16 residues. This chain's CDR3 is CASSTGLAASYNEQFF. The DNA of the CDR3 is TGCGCCAGCAGCACGGGACTAGCGGCGTCCTACAATGAGCAGTTCTTC.